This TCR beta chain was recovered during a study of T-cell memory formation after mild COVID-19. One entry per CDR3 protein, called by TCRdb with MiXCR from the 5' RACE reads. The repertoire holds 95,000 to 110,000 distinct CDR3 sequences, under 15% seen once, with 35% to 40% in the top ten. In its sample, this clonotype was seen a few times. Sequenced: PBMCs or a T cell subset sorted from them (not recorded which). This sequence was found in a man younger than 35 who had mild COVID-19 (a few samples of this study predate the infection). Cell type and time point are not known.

CDR3 nucleotide sequence: TGTGCCAGCAGTTTATCTGGCAGCCTGACCTACGAGCAGTACTTC. It is translated as CASSLSGSLTYEQYF. V usage is TRBV27 and J usage is TRBJ2-7; unclear D gene. Germline V lookup: CDR1 MNHEY, CDR2 SMNVEV (reference sequence). The CDR3 length is 15 residues. V lost 0 bases, J lost 2 bases, and 11 bases lay in between.